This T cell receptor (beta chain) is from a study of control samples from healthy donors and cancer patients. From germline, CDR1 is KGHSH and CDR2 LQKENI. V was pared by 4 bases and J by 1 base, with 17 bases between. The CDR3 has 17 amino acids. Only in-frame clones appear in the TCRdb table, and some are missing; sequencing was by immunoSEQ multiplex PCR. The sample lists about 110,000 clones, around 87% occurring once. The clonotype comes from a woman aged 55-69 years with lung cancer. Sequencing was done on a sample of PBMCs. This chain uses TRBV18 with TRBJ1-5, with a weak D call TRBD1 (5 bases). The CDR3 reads CASSQGTVGLSNQPQHF. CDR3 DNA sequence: TGTGCCAGCTCACAAGGAACGGTGGGGCTCAGCAATCAGCCCCAGCATTTT.